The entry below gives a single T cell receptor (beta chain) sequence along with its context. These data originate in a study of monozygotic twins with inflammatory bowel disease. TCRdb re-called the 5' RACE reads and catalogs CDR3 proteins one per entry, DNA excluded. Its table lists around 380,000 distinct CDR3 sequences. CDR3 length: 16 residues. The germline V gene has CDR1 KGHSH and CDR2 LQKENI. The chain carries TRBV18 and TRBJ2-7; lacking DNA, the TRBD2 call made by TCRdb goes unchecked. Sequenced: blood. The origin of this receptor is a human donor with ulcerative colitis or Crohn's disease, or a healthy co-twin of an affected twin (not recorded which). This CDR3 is CASSPGGSGGSYEQYF.